The source of this T cell receptor (beta chain) is a study of CD8 T cells in Susac syndrome. Random hexamers were used to reverse transcribe an amount of roughly 0.5 to 1 ug RNA. Each CDR3 protein is one row after TCRdb ran MiXCR on the immunoSEQ multiplex PCR reads. This sample carries fewer than 350,000 distinct CDR3 sequences, approximately 90% of them seen once, and the ten largest clones take 0.18%. Germline CDR1 reads MDHEN; CDR2 reads SYDVKM. The V gene lost 0 bases and the J gene lost 6 bases, with 11 bases spanning the gap. The CDR3 has 14 residues. The sample comprised CD8+ T cells from PBMCs. The sequence came from a human donor with multiple sclerosis. This chain uses TRBV28 with TRBJ1-1; maybe TRBD1 (5 bases). The CDR3 region is CASSLWGGAAEAFF. The CDR3 DNA sequence: TGTGCCAGCAGTTTATGGGGGGGAGCTGCTGAAGCTTTCTTT.